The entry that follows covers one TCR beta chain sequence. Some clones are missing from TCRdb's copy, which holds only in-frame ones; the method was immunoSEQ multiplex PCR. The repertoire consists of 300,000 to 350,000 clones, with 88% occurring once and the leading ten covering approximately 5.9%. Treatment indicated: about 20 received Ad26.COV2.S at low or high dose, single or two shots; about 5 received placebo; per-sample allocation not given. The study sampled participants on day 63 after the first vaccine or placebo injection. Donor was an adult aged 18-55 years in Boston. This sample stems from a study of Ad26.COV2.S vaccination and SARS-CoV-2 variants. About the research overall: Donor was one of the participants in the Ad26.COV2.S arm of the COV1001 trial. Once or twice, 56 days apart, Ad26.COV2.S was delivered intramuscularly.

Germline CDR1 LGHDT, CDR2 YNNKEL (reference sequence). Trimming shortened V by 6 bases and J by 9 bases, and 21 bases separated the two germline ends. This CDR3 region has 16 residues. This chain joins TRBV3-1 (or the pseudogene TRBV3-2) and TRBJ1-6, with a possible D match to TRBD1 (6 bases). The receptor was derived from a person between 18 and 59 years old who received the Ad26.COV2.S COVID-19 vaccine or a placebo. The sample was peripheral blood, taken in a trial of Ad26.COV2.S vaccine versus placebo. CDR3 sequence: CASSRQDGLLGSPLHF. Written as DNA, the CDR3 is TGTGCCAGCAGTCGACAGGACGGCCTGTTGGGTTCACCCCTCCACTTT.